This is a list of T cell receptor beta chains from one sample in a study of T-cell reconstitution after alpha-beta-depleted transplantation in children. TCRdb fed the PCR reads into MiXCR, producing one record per CDR3 protein. The data hold approximately 70,000 distinct CDR3 sequences, with approximately 5% observed a single time. The specimen comprised PBMCs, mostly from graft donor cells, sampled 180 days after TCRalphabeta/CD19-depleted stem cell transplant. The source of these receptors is a boy under three years old who had a stem cell transplant for acute myeloid leukemia, so the T cells may come from the graft donor. Each CDR3 is given with its conserved first and last residue. A D gene is named only where the DNA matches it firmly. Only part of the rows carry a size: once, few, many, or a class if the clone is expanded.

CDR3aa	CDR3nt	d_gene	v_gene	abundance	j_gene
CASSPGLGNQPQHF	TGTGCCAGCAGCCCCGGACTTGGCAATCAGCCCCAGCATTTT	NA	TRBV9	many	TRBJ1-5
CASSRTGGQYQPQHF	TGCGCCAGCAGCCGTACAGGGGGACAATATCAGCCCCAGCATTTT	TRBD1	TRBV5-1	many	TRBJ1-5
CASRLLPGLLTDGANTGELFF	TGTGCCAGCAGACTGCTTCCGGGACTTCTCACCGATGGCGCGAACACCGGGGAGCTGTTTTTT	NA	TRBV2	many	TRBJ2-2
CASSVGDISNQPQHF	TGTGCCAGCAGCGTGGGGGACATTAGCAATCAGCCCCAGCATTTT	NA	TRBV12-3/TRBV12-4	many	TRBJ1-5
CASSLTEVAEAFF	TGTGCCAGCAGTTTGACGGAGGTTGCTGAAGCTTTCTTT	NA	TRBV6-6	many	TRBJ1-1
CASSFWGLPTDTQYF	TGTGCCAGCAGTTTTTGGGGCCTCCCCACAGATACGCAGTATTTT	NA	TRBV12-3/TRBV12-4	many	TRBJ2-3
CASVRGGGARRQYF	TGTGCCAGCGTAAGAGGGGGTGGTGCCAGGCGGCAGTATTTT	NA	TRBV6-2/TRBV6-3	many	TRBJ2-3
CSARSQGNTEAFF	TGCAGTGCTAGGTCACAGGGGAACACTGAAGCTTTCTTT	NA	TRBV20-1	many	TRBJ1-1
CASSWATNPYNEQFF	TGTGCCAGCAGTTGGGCGACTAACCCATACAATGAGCAGTTCTTC	NA	TRBV12-3/TRBV12-4	many	TRBJ2-1
CASSSDRSYEQYF	TGTGCCAGCAGTTCCGACCGAAGCTACGAGCAGTACTTC	NA	TRBV12-3/TRBV12-4	many	TRBJ2-7
CASSGPGGYNEQFF	TGTGCCAGTAGTGGTCCGGGGGGGTACAATGAGCAGTTCTTC	TRBD2	TRBV19	many	TRBJ2-1
CASSQGIEQYF	TGTGCCAGCAGTCAGGGGATCGAGCAGTACTTC	NA	TRBV12-3/TRBV12-4	many	TRBJ2-7
CASSLVSATNEKLFF	TGTGCCAGCAGCTTAGTCTCCGCAACTAATGAAAAACTGTTTTTT	NA	TRBV7-9	many	TRBJ1-4
CSAEGQGNTEAFF	TGCAGCGCCGAAGGACAGGGGAACACTGAAGCTTTCTTT	TRBD1	TRBV29-1	many	TRBJ1-1
CASSLWLGQANTGELFF	TGTGCCAGCAGTTTATGGCTGGGACAGGCGAACACCGGGGAGCTGTTTTTT	TRBD1	TRBV12-3/TRBV12-4	many	TRBJ2-2
CSARSRGVLTEAFF	TGCAGTGCTAGGAGTAGGGGGGTGCTCACTGAAGCTTTCTTT	NA	TRBV20-1	many	TRBJ1-1
CASSRGGLTTGELFF	TGCGCCAGCAGCAGGGGGGGACTAACCACCGGGGAGCTGTTTTTT	NA	TRBV10-2	few	TRBJ2-2
CASSPDGGREKLFF	TGTGCCAGCAGTCCCGACGGGGGTCGTGAAAAACTGTTTTTT	NA	TRBV12-3/TRBV12-4	many	TRBJ1-4
CASSFLGYSRGNTIYF	TGTGCCAGCAGTTTCCTCGGCTATTCGAGGGGAAACACCATATATTTT	NA	TRBV12-3/TRBV12-4	many	TRBJ1-3
CASRPVLAGDETQYF	TGTGCCAGCAGGCCCGTCCTAGCGGGGGATGAGACCCAGTACTTC	TRBD2	TRBV12-3/TRBV12-4	many	TRBJ2-5
CSASGEPDRAHSPLHF	TGCAGTGCTAGTGGAGAACCGGACAGGGCACATTCACCCCTCCACTTT	TRBD1	TRBV20-1	many	TRBJ1-6
CASSFGLAGGLSYNEQFF	TGCGCCAGCAGCTTCGGACTAGCGGGGGGGCTGTCCTACAATGAGCAGTTCTTC	TRBD2	TRBV4-1	many	TRBJ2-1
CASSYTTGNQPQHF	TGTGCCAGCAGTTACACGACAGGGAATCAGCCCCAGCATTTT	TRBD1	TRBV6-5	many	TRBJ1-5
CASSLTSSGGQETQYF	TGTGCCAGCAGTCTCACCTCCTCGGGGGGGCAAGAGACCCAGTACTTC	TRBD2	TRBV6-1	NA	TRBJ2-5
CASSHRGRHSGANVLTF	TGCGCCAGCAGCCATAGGGGGAGACACTCTGGGGCCAACGTCCTGACTTTC	NA	TRBV4-3	NA	TRBJ2-6
CASSWVGTRNTIYF	TGTGCCAGCAGTTGGGTAGGAACACGGAACACCATATATTTT	NA	TRBV12-3/TRBV12-4	many	TRBJ1-3
CASSSGLLSSGANVLTF	TGCGCCAGCAGCTCGGGACTGCTGAGCTCTGGGGCCAACGTCCTGACTTTC	NA	TRBV5-1	many	TRBJ2-6
CASSFSPSQPQHF	TGTGCCAGCAGTTTCTCACCTAGTCAGCCCCAGCATTTT	NA	TRBV12-3/TRBV12-4	many	TRBJ1-5
CSAKPGGETQYF	TGCAGTGCAAAACCGGGGGGGGAGACCCAGTACTTC	TRBD2	TRBV20-1	many	TRBJ2-5
CASSLTASTQYF	TGTGCCAGCAGTTTGACAGCCAGTACGCAGTATTTT	NA	TRBV12-3/TRBV12-4	many	TRBJ2-3
CASSLLLPVADGREETQYF	TGTGCCAGCAGCTTGTTACTCCCTGTCGCGGACGGTCGGGAAGAGACCCAGTACTTC	NA	TRBV5-4	few	TRBJ2-5
CATSSLDSPYNQPQHF	TGTGCCACCAGCAGCCTAGACAGTCCCTACAATCAGCCCCAGCATTTT	NA	TRBV15	many	TRBJ1-5
CASSLDFTTGELFF	TGCGCCAGCAGCTTGGATTTCACCACCGGGGAGCTGTTTTTT	NA	TRBV5-1	many	TRBJ2-2
CASSQDQGRYNEQFF	TGCGCCAGCAGCCAAGATCAGGGCCGTTACAATGAGCAGTTCTTC	NA	TRBV4-3	many	TRBJ2-1
CASSLGSSTRAAEKLFF	TGTGCCAGCAGCTTAGGCTCGTCGACGCGGGCAGCGGAAAAACTGTTTTTT	NA	TRBV11-2	many	TRBJ1-4
CASSFGGTGNTGELFF	TGTGCCAGCAGTTTCGGGGGGACGGGGAACACCGGGGAGCTGTTTTTT	TRBD2	TRBV12-3/TRBV12-4	many	TRBJ2-2
CSAWDRGEGNIQYF	TGCAGTGCCTGGGATCGAGGGGAGGGAAACATTCAGTACTTC	TRBD2	TRBV20-1	many	TRBJ2-4
CSVLELAGETQYF	TGCAGCGTTCTGGAGCTAGCAGGAGAGACCCAGTACTTC	NA	TRBV29-1	many	TRBJ2-5
CASSRGRNEQYF	TGTGCCAGCAGTAGGGGAAGGAACGAGCAGTACTTC	NA	TRBV6-2/TRBV6-3	many	TRBJ2-7
CASSLADRQETQYF	TGTGCCAGCAGCTTGGCGGACCGGCAAGAGACCCAGTACTTC	NA	TRBV5-6	many	TRBJ2-5